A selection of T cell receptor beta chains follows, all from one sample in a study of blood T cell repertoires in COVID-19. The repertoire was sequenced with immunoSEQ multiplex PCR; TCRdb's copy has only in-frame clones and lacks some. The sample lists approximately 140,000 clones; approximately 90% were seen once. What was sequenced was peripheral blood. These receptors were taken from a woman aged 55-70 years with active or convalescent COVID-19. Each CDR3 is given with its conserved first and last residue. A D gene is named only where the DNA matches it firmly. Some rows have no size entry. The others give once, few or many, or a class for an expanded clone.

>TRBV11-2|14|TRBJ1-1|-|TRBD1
CASRERTGRTEAFF
TGTGCCAGCAGGGAGCGGACAGGGAGAACTGAAGCTTTCTTT
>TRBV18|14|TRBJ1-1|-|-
CASSPLAGNTEAFF
TGTGCCAGCTCACCGCTGGCAGGGAACACTGAAGCTTTCTTT
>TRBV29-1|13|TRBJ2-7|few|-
CSVVKQASLEQYF
TGCAGCGTTGTAAAACAGGCTTCGCTCGAGCAGTACTTC
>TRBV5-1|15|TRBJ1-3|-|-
CASSLGVVSGNTIYF
TGCGCCAGCAGCTTGGGAGTGGTCTCTGGAAACACCATATATTTT
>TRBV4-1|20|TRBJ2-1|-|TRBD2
CASSSRGLAGGPSSYNEQFF
TGCGCCAGCAGCTCAAGGGGACTAGCGGGGGGGCCGAGCTCCTACAATGAGCAGTTCTTC
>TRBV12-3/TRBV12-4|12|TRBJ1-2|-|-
CASSLKRYGYTF
TGTGCCAGCAGTTTAAAGCGCTATGGCTACACCTTC
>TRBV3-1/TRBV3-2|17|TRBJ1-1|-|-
CASSLSVAGLMNTEAFF
TGTGCCAGCAGCCTATCTGTGGCGGGCCTTATGAACACTGAAGCTTTCTTT
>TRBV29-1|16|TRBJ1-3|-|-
CSVEDLQGSSGNTIYF
TGCAGCGTTGAAGATCTACAGGGAAGCTCTGGAAACACCATATATTTT
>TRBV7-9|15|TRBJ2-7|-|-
CASSSFREDTYEQYF
TGTGCCAGCAGCTCCTTCAGGGAGGATACCTACGAGCAGTACTTC
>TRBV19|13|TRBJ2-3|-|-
CASSLDRGDTQYF
TGTGCCAGTAGTCTAGACCGGGGGGATACGCAGTATTTT
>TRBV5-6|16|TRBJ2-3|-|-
CASSFPTATSTDTQYF
TGTGCCAGCAGCTTCCCGACAGCTACTAGCACAGATACGCAGTATTTT
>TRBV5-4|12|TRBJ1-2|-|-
CASSTTVNGYTF
TGTGCCAGCAGCACGACAGTTAATGGCTACACCTTC
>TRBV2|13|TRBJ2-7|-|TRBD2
CASRILAGGKSYF
TGTGCCAGCAGGATACTAGCGGGGGGGAAGTCGTACTTC
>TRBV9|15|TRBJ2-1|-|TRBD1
CASSPTQTGYNEQFF
TGTGCCAGCAGTCCCACTCAGACAGGGTACAATGAGCAGTTCTTC
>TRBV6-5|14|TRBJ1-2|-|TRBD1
CASSKTGGNYGYTF
TGTGCCAGCAGTAAAACAGGGGGGAACTATGGCTACACCTTC
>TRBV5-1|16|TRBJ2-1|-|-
CASSLSGVSSYNEQFF
TGCGCCAGCAGCTTATCCGGTGTTAGCTCCTACAATGAGCAGTTCTTC
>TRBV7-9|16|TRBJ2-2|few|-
CASSSFGGGATGELFF
TGTGCCAGCAGCTCCTTTGGAGGGGGGGCTACCGGGGAGCTGTTTTTT
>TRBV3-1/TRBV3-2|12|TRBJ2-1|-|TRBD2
CASSQGGGGQFF
TGTGCCAGCAGCCAAGGGGGCGGGGGGCAGTTCTTC
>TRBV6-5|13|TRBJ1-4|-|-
CAIAGTTKEKLFF
TGTGCCATCGCCGGGACAACCAAAGAAAAACTGTTTTTT
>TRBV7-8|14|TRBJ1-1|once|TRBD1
CASSSTGFGTEAFF
TGTGCCAGCAGCTCGACAGGGTTCGGCACTGAAGCTTTCTTT
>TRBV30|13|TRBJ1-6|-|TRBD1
CALEGTGNSPLHF
TGTGCCTTGGAAGGGACAGGGAATTCACCCCTCCACTTT
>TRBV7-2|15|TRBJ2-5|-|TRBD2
CASSLQRGGGETQYF
TGTGCCAGCAGCTTACAGCGGGGGGGCGGAGAGACCCAGTACTTC
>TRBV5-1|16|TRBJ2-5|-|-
CASSLNAPSDRETQYF
TGCGCCAGCAGCTTGAATGCGCCAAGCGATCGAGAGACCCAGTACTTC
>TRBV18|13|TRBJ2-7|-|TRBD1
CASWPGQGYEQYF
TGTGCCAGCTGGCCGGGACAGGGCTACGAGCAGTACTTC
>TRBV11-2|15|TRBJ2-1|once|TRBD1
CASSLDRGPNNEQFF
TGTGCCAGCAGCTTAGACAGGGGGCCTAACAATGAGCAGTTCTTC